The 23 T cell receptor beta chains below were found in one sample sequenced in a study of T cells in Graves' hyperthyroidism and ophthalmopathy. Regions amplified from RNA transcripts were the TCR beta CDR3 regions. The study used the HTBI primer set for a first-round RT-PCR of the TCR CDR3. TCRdb redid the calling of the multiplex PCR reads with MiXCR, one entry per CDR3 protein. The sample has hundreds of thousands of distinct CDR3 sequences; about 15% are singletons. The sequenced sample consisted of blood. These TCRs come from a woman under 40 with Graves' hyperthyroidism.

There are a few counts of this clonotype. CDR3 sequence (DNA): TGTGCCACCAGCAGTGCCTCCGGGGGGTACACAGATACGCAGTATTTT. This codes for CATSSASGGYTDTQYF. The gene calls are TRBV15 and TRBJ2-3, with 7 bases lining up with TRBD2. V lost 3 bases and J lost 2; bases outside the gene matches: 8. CDR1 is LNHNV and CDR2 is YYDKDF in the germline V gene (reference sequence). The CDR3 spans 16 residues.

About this clonotype itself: The junction and the germline gene differ at one end; a read error may be behind it. The chain is built from TRBV20-1 and TRBJ2-1; 9 nucleotides align to TRBD1. Per the germline V gene, CDR1 is DFQATT and CDR2 is SNEGSKA (reference sequence). This CDR3 spans 15 amino acids. The CDR3 here is CSARAGTGSSNEQFF. In DNA, the CDR3 is TGCAGTGCTAGAGCCGGGACAGGGTCCTCCAATGAGCAGTTCTTC.

Regarding this clonotype: A much larger clone differs by one base, so this may be a read error. The CDR3 region has the DNA TGTGCCAGCAGGCCCGGACAGGCTGTAGCACCCCTCCACTTT. It encodes CASRPGQAVAPLHF. J is TRBJ1-6 and V is TRBV11-1, with 7 bases lining up with TRBD1. V dropped 6 bases and J dropped 11; count of bases not matched to a gene: 10. The CDR3 contains 14 residues. Germline V CDR1 and CDR2: SGHAT, FQDESV (reference sequence).

This clonotype was seen at least ten times. The V gene is TRBV20-1, the J gene TRBJ2-1; TRBD2 matches at 8 bases. V shed 5 bases and J 6 bases; nucleotides not matched to a gene: 6. Germline CDR1 and CDR2: DFQATT and SNEGSKA (reference sequence). The CDR3 extends over 13 amino acids. CDR3: CSAAGTRFNEQFF. CDR3 nucleotide sequence: TGCAGTGCTGCCGGGACTAGGTTCAATGAGCAGTTCTTC.

A few counts support this clonotype. Here the CDR3 DNA reads TGCGCCAGCAGCTTCCAGGGGCTTGGTGAAAAACTGTTTTTT. It encodes CASSFQGLGEKLFF. The chain links TRBV5-1 to TRBJ1-4; D may be TRBD1 (6 bases). This CDR3 contains 14 residues. Trimming cost V 2 bases and J 7 bases, with 12 bases left between them. The germline V gene has CDR1 SGHRS and CDR2 YFSETQ. Drawing the rest from reference TRBV5-1 and TRBJ1-4, the complete variable domain is KAGVTQTPRYLIKTRGQQVTLSCSPISGHRSVSWYQQTPGQGLQFLFEYFSETQRNKGNFPGRFSGRQFSNSRSEMNVSTLELGDSALYLCASSFQGLGEKLFFGSGTQLSVL.

This clonotype came up many times. This chain joins TRBV24-1 and TRBJ2-5; D is uncertain. The CDR3 contains 13 residues. V shed 4 bases and J shed 0 bases, with 5 bases lying between them. Germline values: CDR1 KGHDR, CDR2 SFDVKD. The CDR3, as DNA: TGTGCCACCAGTGAAGTGGACCAAGAGACCCAGTACTTC. Translating gives CATSEVDQETQYF.

The chain uses TRBV11-1 and TRBJ2-1; 7 bases line up with TRBD2. The V gene's germline CDR1 is SGHAT and CDR2 FQDESV (reference sequence). With 5 bases clipped from V and 6 bases from J, the junction kept 10 bases outside the gene matches. The CDR3 has 15 residues. This CDR3 is CASSPWTRGSNEQFF. Here the CDR3 DNA reads TGTGCCAGCAGCCCCTGGACTAGAGGTTCCAATGAGCAGTTCTTC.

J is TRBJ2-1 and V is TRBV19; TRBD2 matches 8 bases. CDR1 and CDR2 from the germline V gene are LNHDA and SQIVND (reference sequence). V was pared by 10 bases and J by 2 bases, with 10 bases of the junction left unmatched. The CDR3 contains 15 residues. This CDR3 is CATEAAGGTYNEQFF. CDR3 coding DNA: TGTGCCACCGAGGCTGCGGGAGGCACCTACAATGAGCAGTTCTTC.

A few counts support this clonotype. The chain couples TRBV4-1 to TRBJ1-2, with D uncertain. With 4 bases removed from V and 4 bases from J, the gap between germline ends came to 13 bases. CDR1 is MGHRA, CDR2 YSYEKL, per germline. The CDR3 length is 14 residues. The CDR3 protein is CASSREGVGYGYTF. CDR3 in DNA: TGCGCCAGCAGCCGGGAGGGAGTCGGCTATGGCTACACCTTC.

This clonotype showed up many times. The rearrangement joins TRBV7-8 to TRBJ1-1; no reliable D call. This CDR3 has 15 amino acids. The germline V and J ends were trimmed by 5 bases and 6 bases, with 19 bases remaining between them. In germline, CDR1 is SGHVS, CDR2 FQNEAQ. CDR3 bases: TGTGCCAGCAGCCCCGAGGCGGGGTTTGGCGCTGAAGCTTTCTTT. It codes for CASSPEAGFGAEAFF. The full variable domain, completed using reference TRBV7-8 and TRBJ1-1, is GAGVSQSPRYKVAKRGQDVALRCDPISGHVSLFWYQQALGQGPEFLTYFQNEAQLDKSGLPSDRFFAERPEGSVSTLKIQRTQQEDSAVYLCASSPEAGFGAEAFFGQGTRLTVV.

Comments on this clonotype: One base away lies a much larger clone, so this may be a sequencing read error. This rearrangement joins TRBV2 to TRBJ2-1; maybe TRBD2 (5 bases). V lost 8 bases and J 7 bases, leaving 15 bases between the germline ends. Germline CDR1 is SNHLY and CDR2 is FYNNEI. The CDR3 is 13 residues long. The CDR3 spells CASSGWEINEQFF. For the CDR3, the DNA is TGTGCCAGCTCTGGGTGGGAGATAAATGAGCAGTTCTTC.

This clonotype was counted only a few times. The CDR3 DNA follows: TGCAGTGCTCCCCCGATTAGCGGGAACTCTGGGGCCAACGTCCTGACTTTC. The encoded protein is CSAPPISGNSGANVLTF. The J gene is TRBJ2-6, the V gene TRBV20-1; TRBD2 matches 8 bases. Losses at the gene ends were 5 bases for V and 0 bases for J; bases not matched to a gene: 9. The CDR3 totals 17 residues. CDR1 is DFQATT and CDR2 is SNEGSKA in the germline V gene (reference sequence).

The chain employs TRBV10-3 and TRBJ1-2, with D possibly matching TRBD1 (6 bases). V was pared by 0 bases and J by 0 bases, with 8 bases between. This CDR3 contains 15 residues. Germline V gives CDR1 ENHRY, CDR2 SYGVKD. This CDR3 reads CAISESGGSNYGYTF. The DNA of the CDR3 is TGTGCCATCAGTGAGTCGGGGGGCTCTAACTATGGCTACACCTTC.

This clonotype was recorded at least ten times. The chain couples TRBV28 to TRBJ2-5, with a weak D call TRBD1 (6 bases). The germline CDR1 and CDR2 sequences are MDHEN and SYDVKM. Trimming left V 8 bases short and J 5 bases short, with 15 bases between. CDR3 length: 13 residues. The CDR3 sequence is CASGTTGPETQYF. Written as DNA, the CDR3 is TGTGCCAGCGGCACTACAGGGCCCGAGACCCAGTACTTC. The variable domain in full, completed from reference TRBV28 and TRBJ2-5, reads DVKVTQSSRYLVKRTGEKVFLECVQDMDHENMFWYRQDPGLGLRLIYFSYDVKMKEKGDIPEGYSVSREKKERFSLILESASTNQTSMYLCASGTTGPETQYFGPGTRLLVL.

Ten or more counts support this clonotype. The V call is TRBV28, the J call TRBJ1-3; 9 bases are shared with TRBD1. This CDR3 is built from 13 residues. J was trimmed by 5 bases and V by 7 bases; bases with no gene match: 3. Germline CDR1 and CDR2: MDHEN and SYDVKM. DNA for the CDR3: TGTGCCAGCATAGGACAGGGGAGAAACACCATATATTTT. This encodes CASIGQGRNTIYF.

This clonotype has a count of ten or more. The chain joins TRBV2 to TRBJ1-6, with D perhaps matching TRBD1 (5 bases). V shed 10 bases and J shed 7 bases, with 17 bases lying between them. CDR1 and CDR2 (germline): SNHLY, FYNNEI. This CDR3 spans 14 amino acids. CDR3 DNA: TGTGCCAAAAAAGCGGGGCCAATAAATTCACCCCTCCACTTT. Protein: CAKKAGPINSPLHF.

This clonotype was seen only a few times. A much larger clonotype is one base distant, so this may be a read error. Here the CDR3 omits its conserved ending phenylalanine or tryptophan, so a read error is the likely source. The chain carries TRBV12-3 or TRBV12-4 and TRBJ2-3; the D gene could be TRBD1 or TRBD2 (5 bases each). CDR3 size: 15 residues. The ends were cut back, 5 bases at V and 2 bases at J, with 14 bases in the middle. In nucleotides, the CDR3 is TGTGCCAGCAGTCCAACGGGACGGCTCACAGATACGCAGTATTCT. Protein sequence: CASSPTGRLTDTQYS.

The V call is TRBV7-8, the J call TRBJ2-7; 10 bases are a match to TRBD2. Germline CDR1 and CDR2: SGHVS and FQNEAQ. This CDR3 contains 14 residues. Trimming cost V 7 bases and J 6 bases; bases outside gene matches: 9. For the CDR3, the DNA is TGTGCCAGCAAAAAAGAAGCGGGAGGGCTCGAGCAGTACTTC. This gives the protein CASKKEAGGLEQYF.

The V and J genes are TRBV12-3 or TRBV12-4 and TRBJ2-7; no clear D. This CDR3 contains 12 residues. Deletions cut 5 bases from V and 7 bases from J, with 12 bases between. Here the CDR3 DNA reads TGTGCCAGCAGTCCCCCGACCGGGGAGCAGTACTTC. Protein sequence: CASSPPTGEQYF.

This clonotype came up many times. The gene calls are TRBV5-1 and TRBJ2-4; possible D gene TRBD1, 6 bases. Germline CDR1 is SGHRS and CDR2 is YFSETQ. The V and J ends lost 2 bases and 1 base respectively, with 7 bases between them. There are 14 residues in the CDR3. This CDR3 is CASSFDRAKNIQYF. CDR3 nucleotides: TGCGCCAGCAGCTTTGACAGGGCCAAAAACATTCAGTACTTC.

This rearrangement joins TRBV12-3 or TRBV12-4 to TRBJ2-7; 12 bases align to TRBD2. Unmatched junction bases numbered 6, after V lost 6 bases and J lost 3 bases. This CDR3 spans 15 amino acids. CDR3 sequence (DNA): TGTGCCAGCAGGGCCGAACTAGCGGGAGGCTACGAGCAGTACTTC. Its translation is CASRAELAGGYEQYF.

V usage is TRBV30 and J usage is TRBJ2-5; tentative D call: TRBD2 (7 bases). The length of the CDR3 is 13 residues. V was shortened by 8 bases and J by 4 bases, with 17 bases between the two germline ends. The germline CDR1 and CDR2 sequences are GTSNPN and SVGIG (reference sequence). Written as DNA, the CDR3 is TGTGCCCGGGGGGCGGATTTAGGAGAGACCCAGTACTTC. Amino acid sequence: CARGADLGETQYF.

Many counts were recorded for this clonotype. The chain recombines TRBV28 with TRBJ1-3; D ambiguous. This CDR3 is built from 16 residues. The V gene lost 4 bases and the J gene lost 3 bases, with 16 bases spanning the gap. Germline-derived CDR1 and CDR2 are MDHEN and SYDVKM. The DNA for the CDR3 is TGTGCCAGCAGTTCCCCGGTAAAGGCGTATGGAAACACCATATATTTT. Its translation is CASSSPVKAYGNTIYF.